This record concerns one TCR beta chain sequence. With a J-beta primer mix and a sample-barcoded 5' primer, a second PCR ran 7 to 11 cycles. MiXCR was run by TCRdb on the 5' RACE reads, yielding one entry per CDR3 protein. The repertoire holds 1.5 million to 2 million distinct CDR3 sequences, 25% to 30% seen once, with 7.7% in the top ten. These data belong to a study of blood T cells in healthy people across ages. The TCR sequence derives from a young woman in good health. Sequencing was carried out using blood.

CDR3 in amino acids: CASSVASESYEQYF. For the CDR3, the DNA is TGTGCCAGCAGCGTAGCTAGCGAGTCCTACGAGCAGTACTTC. The chain couples TRBV9 to TRBJ2-5; tentative D call: TRBD2 (6 bases). With the DNA end fitting TRBJ2-7 better, the J assignment may be wrong. CDR1 and CDR2 (germline): SGDLS, YYNGEE. The CDR3 runs 14 residues.